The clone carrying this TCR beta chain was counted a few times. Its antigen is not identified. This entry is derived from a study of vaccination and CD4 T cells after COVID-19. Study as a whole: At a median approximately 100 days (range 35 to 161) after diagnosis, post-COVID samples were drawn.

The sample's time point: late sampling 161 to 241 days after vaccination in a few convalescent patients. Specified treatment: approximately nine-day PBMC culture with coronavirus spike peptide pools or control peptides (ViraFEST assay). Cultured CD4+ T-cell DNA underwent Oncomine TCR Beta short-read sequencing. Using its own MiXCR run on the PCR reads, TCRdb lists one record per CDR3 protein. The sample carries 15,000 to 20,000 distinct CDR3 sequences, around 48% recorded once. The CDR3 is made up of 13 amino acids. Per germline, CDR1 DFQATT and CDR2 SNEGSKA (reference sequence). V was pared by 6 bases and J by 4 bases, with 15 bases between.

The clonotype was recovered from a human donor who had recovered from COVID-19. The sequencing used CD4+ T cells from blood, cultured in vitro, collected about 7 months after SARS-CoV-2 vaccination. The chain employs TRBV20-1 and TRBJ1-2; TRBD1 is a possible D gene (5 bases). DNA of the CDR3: TGCAGTGCCCGGGACGCCGTCGCCTATGGCTACACCTTC. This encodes CSARDAVAYGYTF.